This T cell receptor beta chain was sequenced for a study of OX40 agonist ivuxolimab in advanced cancers. Regarding the research as a whole: Ivuxolimab was an agonistic, fully human IgG2 monoclonal antibody directed against OX40 (CD134), a costimulatory receptor. Intravenous ivuxolimab was administered to patients every 2 weeks at six dose levels: 0.01, 0.1, 0.3, 1.5, 3 and 10 mg/kg. Among the roughly 50 dose-escalation patients, about 20 had hepatocellular carcinoma, approximately 15 melanoma, 9 renal cell carcinoma and 9 head and neck cancer. The dose-escalation cohort was 82.7% male with a mean age of approximately 60 years, ranging from about 20 to 80. Prior anti-PD-1, anti-PD-L1 or anti-CTLA-4 therapy was permitted, and 30% to 45% of dose-escalation patients had received checkpoint inhibitors. Three dose-escalation patients achieved partial responses, one with hepatocellular carcinoma and two with cutaneous melanoma. Peripheral TCRbeta sequencing was intended to test whether TCR sequence diversity was altered and clonal T-cell expansion was caused by ivuxolimab. The paper reports the monotherapy dose-escalation portion (N of about 47 patients) of the phase I ivuxolimab trial. Beyond this particular receptor, the publication reports: In the 0.1-3.0 mg/kg groups, partial responders were among the patients with the lowest normalized peripheral clonal expansion, particularly in CD8+ T cells. On average, CD8+ T cells showed more expanded clones than CD4+ T cells after ivuxolimab. Low levels of normalized T-cell clonal expansion were also seen in some patients who did not respond. The antigen specificity of the clonally expanded peripheral T cells was not determined. At doses of 0.1 to 3.0 mg/kg, clonal expansion of both CD4+ and CD8+ blood T cells was observed from baseline to week 6.

For this clone: This receptor's antigen is unknown. There are no base qualities to consult, and no much larger clone falls within one base.

Cut back by 8 bases and 8 bases, the V and J ends lie 21 bases apart. The CDR3 starts with the cysteine, ends with the phenylalanine, and has 15 residues. Only the CDR3 region is kept as DNA, spanning 45 bases read in frame from base 1. Patients with a history of autoimmune disease or receiving systemic immunosuppression were excluded from the trial. Peripheral blood for TCR sequencing was collected from all dose cohorts at baseline, on cycle 4 day 1, and on cycle 7 day 1. Samples were obtained from an open-label, multicenter, first-in-human phase I dose-escalation trial of ivuxolimab. Adults with locally advanced or metastatic melanoma, renal cell carcinoma, hepatocellular carcinoma or head and neck squamous cell carcinoma were enrolled in the trial. Before TCR sequencing, CD4+ and CD8+ T cells were separately sorted from peripheral blood. To sequence the TCRbeta CDR3 region, genomic DNA was isolated from the sorted cells. The immunoSEQ Assay was used to sequence the TCRbeta CDR3 regions. TCRdb took over this immuneACCESS table, retaining in-frame rearrangements with V and J assigned. Such tables are incomplete; in checked studies, under half of the missing clones stem from an unresolved V gene, and the remainder is unexplained. The sample table records over 90,000 clones; 90% of these occur just once. The ten largest clones add up to just over 0.15% of the sample.

The sequencing here drew on CD4+ or CD8+ T cells sorted from blood, taken in a trial of the OX40 agonist ivuxolimab. Rearrangement joined TRBV23-1 to TRBJ1-4; TRBD1 is possibly the D segment (5 matching bases). TRBV23-1 is labeled an ORF, and its function is uncertain. The origin of this receptor is an adult with an advanced solid tumor such as melanoma, head and neck, liver or kidney cancer. For the CDR3, the sequence is CASGPSGPISEKLFF. The nucleotide sequence reads as follows: TGCGCCAGCGGGCCGTCGGGGCCTATATCAGAAAAACTGTTTTTT.